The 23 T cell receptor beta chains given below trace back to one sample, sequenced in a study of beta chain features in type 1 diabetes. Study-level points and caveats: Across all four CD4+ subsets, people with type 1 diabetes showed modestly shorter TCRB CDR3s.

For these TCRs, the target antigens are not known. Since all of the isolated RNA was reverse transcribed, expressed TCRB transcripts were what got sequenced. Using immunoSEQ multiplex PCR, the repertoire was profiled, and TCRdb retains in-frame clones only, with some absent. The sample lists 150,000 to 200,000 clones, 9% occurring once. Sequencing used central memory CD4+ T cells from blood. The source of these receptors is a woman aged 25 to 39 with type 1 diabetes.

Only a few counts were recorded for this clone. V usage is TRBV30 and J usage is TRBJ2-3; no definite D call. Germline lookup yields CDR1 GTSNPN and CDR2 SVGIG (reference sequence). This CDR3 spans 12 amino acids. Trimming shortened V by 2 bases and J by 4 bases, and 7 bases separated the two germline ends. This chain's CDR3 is CAWSLTPDTQYF. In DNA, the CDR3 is TGTGCCTGGAGTCTGACTCCAGATACGCAGTATTTT.

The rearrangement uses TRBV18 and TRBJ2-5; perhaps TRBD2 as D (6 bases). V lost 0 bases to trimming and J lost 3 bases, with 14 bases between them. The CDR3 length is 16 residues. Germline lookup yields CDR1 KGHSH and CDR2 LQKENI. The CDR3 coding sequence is TGTGCCAGCTCACCACCGTTAGCGGTTTGGGAAGAGACCCAGTACTTC. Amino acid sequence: CASSPPLAVWEETQYF.

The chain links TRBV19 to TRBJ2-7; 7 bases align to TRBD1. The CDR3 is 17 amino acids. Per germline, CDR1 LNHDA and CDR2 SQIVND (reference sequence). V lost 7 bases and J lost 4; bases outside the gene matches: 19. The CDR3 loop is CASTPGAGGERSYEQYF. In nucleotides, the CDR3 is TGTGCCAGTACCCCAGGGGCAGGGGGTGAACGGAGTTACGAGCAGTACTTC.

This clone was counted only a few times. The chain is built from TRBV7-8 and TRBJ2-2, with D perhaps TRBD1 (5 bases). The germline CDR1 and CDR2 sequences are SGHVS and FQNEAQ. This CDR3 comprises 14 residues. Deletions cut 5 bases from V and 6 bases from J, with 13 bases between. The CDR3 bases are TGTGCCAGCAGCAAGCAGGGCGTACCCGGGGAGCTGTTTTTT. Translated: CASSKQGVPGELFF.

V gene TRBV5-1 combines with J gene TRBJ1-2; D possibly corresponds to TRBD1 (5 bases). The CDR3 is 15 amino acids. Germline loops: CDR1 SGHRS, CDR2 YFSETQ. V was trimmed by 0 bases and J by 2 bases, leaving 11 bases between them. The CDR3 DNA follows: TGCGCCAGCAGCTTGGCCGGGGGATCCAACTATGGCTACACCTTC. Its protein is CASSLAGGSNYGYTF. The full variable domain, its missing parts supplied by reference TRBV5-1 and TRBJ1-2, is KAGVTQTPRYLIKTRGQQVTLSCSPISGHRSVSWYQQTPGQGLQFLFEYFSETQRNKGNFPGRFSGRQFSNSRSEMNVSTLELGDSALYLCASSLAGGSNYGYTFGSGTRLTVV.

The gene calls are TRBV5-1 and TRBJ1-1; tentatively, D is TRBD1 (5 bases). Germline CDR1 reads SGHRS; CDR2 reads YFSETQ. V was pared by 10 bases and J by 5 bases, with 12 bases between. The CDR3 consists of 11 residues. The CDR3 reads CASGEGTEAFF. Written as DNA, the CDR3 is TGCGCCTCTGGGGAGGGGACTGAAGCTTTCTTT. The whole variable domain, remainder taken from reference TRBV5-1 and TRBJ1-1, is KAGVTQTPRYLIKTRGQQVTLSCSPISGHRSVSWYQQTPGQGLQFLFEYFSETQRNKGNFPGRFSGRQFSNSRSEMNVSTLELGDSALYLCASGEGTEAFFGQGTRLTVV.

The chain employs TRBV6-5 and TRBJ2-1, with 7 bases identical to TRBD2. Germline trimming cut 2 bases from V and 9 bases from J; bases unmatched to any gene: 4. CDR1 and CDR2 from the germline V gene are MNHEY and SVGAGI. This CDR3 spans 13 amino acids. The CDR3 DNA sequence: TGTGCCAGCAGTTACAGGACTAGGGGTGAGCAGTTCTTC. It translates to CASSYRTRGEQFF.

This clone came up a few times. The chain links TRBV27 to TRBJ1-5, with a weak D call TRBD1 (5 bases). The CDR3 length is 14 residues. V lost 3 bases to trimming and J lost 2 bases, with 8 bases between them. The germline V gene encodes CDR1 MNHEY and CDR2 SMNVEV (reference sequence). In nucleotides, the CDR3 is TGTGCCAGCAGTTTGGGGGGGGGCAATCAGCCCCAGCATTTT. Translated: CASSLGGGNQPQHF.

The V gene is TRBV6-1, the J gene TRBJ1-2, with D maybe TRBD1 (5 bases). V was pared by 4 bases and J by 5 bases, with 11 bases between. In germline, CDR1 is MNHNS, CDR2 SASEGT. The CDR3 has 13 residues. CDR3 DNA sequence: TGTGCCAGCAGTGGTCGGGGGGAGTATGGCTACACCTTC. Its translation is CASSGRGEYGYTF.

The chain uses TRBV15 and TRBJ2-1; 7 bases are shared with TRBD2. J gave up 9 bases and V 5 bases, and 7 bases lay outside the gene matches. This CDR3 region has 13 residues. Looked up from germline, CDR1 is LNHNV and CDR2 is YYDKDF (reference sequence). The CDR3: CATSRLREGEQFF. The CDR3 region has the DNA TGTGCCACCAGCCGACTGAGGGAGGGTGAGCAGTTCTTC.

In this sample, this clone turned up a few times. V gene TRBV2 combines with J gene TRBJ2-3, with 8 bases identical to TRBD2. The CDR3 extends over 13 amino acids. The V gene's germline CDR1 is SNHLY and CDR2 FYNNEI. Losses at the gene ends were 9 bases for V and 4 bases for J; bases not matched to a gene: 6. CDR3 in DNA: TGTGCCAGGAGCGGGAGAGGCGCAGATACGCAGTATTTT. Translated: CARSGRGADTQYF.

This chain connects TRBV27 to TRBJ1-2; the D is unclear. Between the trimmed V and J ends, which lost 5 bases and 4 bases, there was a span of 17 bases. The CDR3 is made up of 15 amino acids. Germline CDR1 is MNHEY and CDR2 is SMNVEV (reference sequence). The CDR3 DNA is TGTGCCAGCAGTAACCACAGCATCTATGGCTATGGCTACACCTTC. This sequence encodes CASSNHSIYGYGYTF.

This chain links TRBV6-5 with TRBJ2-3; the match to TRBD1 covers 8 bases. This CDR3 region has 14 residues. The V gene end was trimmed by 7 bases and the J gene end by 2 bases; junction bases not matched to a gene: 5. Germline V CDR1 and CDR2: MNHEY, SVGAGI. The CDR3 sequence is CASNQGANTDTQYF. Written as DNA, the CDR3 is TGTGCCAGCAACCAGGGGGCGAACACAGATACGCAGTATTTT.

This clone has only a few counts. The CDR3 DNA sequence: TGTGCCAGCTCACCACCGTTGGGCGGGGGCTCTGGTCAGCCCCAGCATTTT. As protein: CASSPPLGGGSGQPQHF. The chain recombines TRBV18 with TRBJ1-5; possibly TRBD1 for D (6 bases). The V and J ends lost 0 bases and 6 bases respectively, with 18 bases between them. The CDR3 contains 17 residues. Germline values: CDR1 KGHSH, CDR2 LQKENI.

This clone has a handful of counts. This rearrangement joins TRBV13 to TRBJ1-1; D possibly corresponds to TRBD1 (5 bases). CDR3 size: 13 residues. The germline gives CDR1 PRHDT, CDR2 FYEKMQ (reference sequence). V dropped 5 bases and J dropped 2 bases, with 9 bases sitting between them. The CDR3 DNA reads TGTGCCAGCAGCACTGGACACAACACTGAAGCTTTCTTT. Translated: CASSTGHNTEAFF. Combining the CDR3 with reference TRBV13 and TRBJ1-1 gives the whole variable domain AAGVIQSPRHLIKEKRETATLKCYPIPRHDTVYWYQQGPGQDPQFLISFYEKMQSDKGSIPDRFSAQQFSDYHSELNMSSLELGDSALYFCASSTGHNTEAFFGQGTRLTVV.

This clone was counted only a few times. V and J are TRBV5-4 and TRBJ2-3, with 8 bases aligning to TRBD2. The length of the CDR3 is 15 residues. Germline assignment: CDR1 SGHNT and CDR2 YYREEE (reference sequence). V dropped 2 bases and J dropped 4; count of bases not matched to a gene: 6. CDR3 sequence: CASSFSGTPPDTQYF. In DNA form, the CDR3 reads TGTGCCAGCAGCTTTAGCGGGACCCCCCCAGATACGCAGTATTTT.

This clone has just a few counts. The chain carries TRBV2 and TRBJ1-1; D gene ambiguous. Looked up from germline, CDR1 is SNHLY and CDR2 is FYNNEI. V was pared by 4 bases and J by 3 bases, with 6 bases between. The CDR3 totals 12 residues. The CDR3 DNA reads TGTGCCAGCAGTGTTCAGGACACTGAAGCTTTCTTT. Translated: CASSVQDTEAFF.

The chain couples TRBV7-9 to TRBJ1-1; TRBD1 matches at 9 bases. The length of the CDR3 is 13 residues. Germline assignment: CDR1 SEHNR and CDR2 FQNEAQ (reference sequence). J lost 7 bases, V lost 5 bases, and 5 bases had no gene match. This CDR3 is CASSVQGASEAFF. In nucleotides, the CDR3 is TGTGCCAGCAGCGTACAGGGGGCAAGTGAAGCTTTCTTT. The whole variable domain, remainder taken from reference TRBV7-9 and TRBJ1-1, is DTGVSQNPRHKITKRGQNVTFRCDPISEHNRLYWYRQTLGQGPEFLTYFQNEAQLEKSRLLSDRFSAERPKGSFSTLEIQRTEQGDSAMYLCASSVQGASEAFFGQGTRLTVV.

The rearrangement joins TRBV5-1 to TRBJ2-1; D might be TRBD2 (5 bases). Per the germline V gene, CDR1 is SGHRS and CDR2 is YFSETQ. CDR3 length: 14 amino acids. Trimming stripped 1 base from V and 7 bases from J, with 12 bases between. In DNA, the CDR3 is TGCGCCAGCAGCTTGAGGACTTATGAAAATGAGCAGTTCTTC. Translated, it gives CASSLRTYENEQFF.

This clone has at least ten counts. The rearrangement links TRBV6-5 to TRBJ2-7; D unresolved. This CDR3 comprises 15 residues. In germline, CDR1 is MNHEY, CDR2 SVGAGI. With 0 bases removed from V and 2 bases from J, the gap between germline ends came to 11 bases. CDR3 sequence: CASSYSLTGTYEQYF. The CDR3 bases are TGTGCCAGCAGTTACTCCCTGACTGGTACCTACGAGCAGTACTTC.

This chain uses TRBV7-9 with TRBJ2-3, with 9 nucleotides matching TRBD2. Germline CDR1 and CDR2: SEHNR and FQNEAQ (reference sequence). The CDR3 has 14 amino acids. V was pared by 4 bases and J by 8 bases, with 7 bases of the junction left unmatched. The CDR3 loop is CASSSQQGLATQYF. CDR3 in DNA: TGTGCCAGCAGCTCTCAACAGGGACTAGCTACGCAGTATTTT.

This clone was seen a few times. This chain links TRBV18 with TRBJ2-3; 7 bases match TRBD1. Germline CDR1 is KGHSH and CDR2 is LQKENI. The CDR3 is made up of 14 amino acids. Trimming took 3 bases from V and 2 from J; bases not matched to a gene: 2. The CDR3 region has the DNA TGTGCCAGCTCACCGACAGGGTCCACAGATACGCAGTATTTT. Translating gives CASSPTGSTDTQYF.

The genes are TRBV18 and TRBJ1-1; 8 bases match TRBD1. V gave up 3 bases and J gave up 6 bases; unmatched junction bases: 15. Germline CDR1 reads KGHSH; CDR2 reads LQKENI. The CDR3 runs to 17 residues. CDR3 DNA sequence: TGTGCCAGCTCACCCGGGACAGGTAGGGCGGCGGTGGCTGAAGCTTTCTTT. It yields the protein CASSPGTGRAAVAEAFF.